The clone carrying this TCR beta chain showed up many times. Its antigen is currently unknown. J lost 3 bases, V lost 8 bases, and 12 bases had no gene match. Germline CDR1 reads SQVTM; CDR2 reads ANQGSEA. The CDR3 is 14 amino acids. The data stem from a study of identical twins. A single record per CDR3 protein comes from TCRdb applying MiXCR to the 5' RACE reads. Of 450,000 or so distinct CDR3 sequences listed, roughly a quarter are singletons. Study-level points and caveats: Cord blood beta clonotypes present at high abundance carried fewer insertions; no such pattern appeared in memory repertoires. Potential partial confounding of zero-insertion analyses by invariant MAIT and iNKT cells was noted.

These same records also appear under a second study, on T cells expressing NK-cell markers. As that report states: Serological testing identified seven of the eight sequenced donors as HCMV-seropositive and one as seronegative.

The chain combines TRBV29-1 with TRBJ1-1, with 7 nucleotides matching TRBD1. The sample was CD4+ T cells sorted from blood. The receptor comes from a woman under 30 in good health. The CDR3 sequence is CSIGTGAGYTEAFF. The CDR3 nucleotides are TGCAGCATAGGCACAGGGGCGGGGTACACTGAAGCTTTCTTT.